Shown below are 29 T cell receptor beta chains from a single sample sequenced in a study of cytomegalovirus exposure and HLA in healthy donors. Primers: 60 Vbeta forward and 13 Jbeta reverse. The protocol was immunoSEQ multiplex PCR, while the TCRdb copy is restricted to in-frame clones and leaves out a portion. The sample has over 75,000 clones, 75% to 80% seen once; the top ten hold roughly 6%. Sequencing was done on a sample of PBMCs. The source of these receptors is a female donor in good health and CMV-seronegative.

The genes are TRBV6-5 and TRBJ1-6; D is uncertain. Per germline, CDR1 MNHEY and CDR2 SVGAGI. The CDR3 totals 15 residues. V was shortened by 2 bases and J by 10 bases, with 15 bases between the two germline ends. The DNA for the CDR3 is TGTGCCAGCAGTTACGAGGGCAGGTCAAGATCACCCCTCCACTTT. It yields the protein CASSYEGRSRSPLHF.

The chain joins TRBV5-1 to TRBJ1-1; D unclear. V lost 2 bases to trimming and J lost 0 bases, with 5 bases between them. In germline, CDR1 is SGHRS, CDR2 YFSETQ. This CDR3 has 13 residues. The chain's CDR3 is CASSFEVNTEAFF. CDR3 coding DNA: TGCGCCAGCAGCTTTGAGGTGAACACTGAAGCTTTCTTT.

The chain recombines TRBV27 with TRBJ1-4, with 9 bases matching TRBD1. The CDR3 has 15 amino acids. CDR1 is MNHEY and CDR2 is SMNVEV in the germline V gene (reference sequence). Trimming removed 5 bases from V and 7 bases from J; junction bases left unmatched: 8. The chain's CDR3 is CASSGTGGSLEKLFF. CDR3 nucleotide sequence: TGTGCCAGCAGTGGTACAGGGGGCAGTCTTGAAAAACTGTTTTTT. Full variable domain (missing parts from reference TRBV27 and TRBJ1-4): EAQVTQNPRYLITVTGKKLTVTCSQNMNHEYMSWYRQDPGLGLRQIYYSMNVEVTDKGDVPEGYKVSRKEKRNFPLILESPSPNQTSLYFCASSGTGGSLEKLFFGSGTQLSVL.

The V gene is TRBV21-1, the J gene TRBJ1-5; the D call of TRBD1 is as the table states it, not checked on the DNA. TRBV21-1 is shown as a pseudogene. There are 17 residues in the CDR3. CDR3 coding DNA: TGTGCCAGCAGCAAAGTCGGACAGGGCCTCAGCAATCAGCCCCAGCATTTT. This sequence encodes CASSKVGQGLSNQPQHF.

This sequence joins TRBV30 and TRBJ1-5; the match to TRBD1 covers 7 bases. The germline CDR1 and CDR2 sequences are GTSNPN and SVGIG (reference sequence). V was pared by 1 base and J by 7 bases, with 10 bases of the junction left unmatched. The CDR3 runs to 15 residues. The CDR3 sequence is CAWSGGRAGGQPQHF. The CDR3 bases are TGTGCCTGGAGTGGTGGTCGGGCAGGGGGACAGCCCCAGCATTTT.

This chain links TRBV19 with TRBJ1-5; 9 bases match TRBD1. Germline values: CDR1 LNHDA, CDR2 SQIVND (reference sequence). This CDR3 contains 15 residues. Trimming cost V 6 bases and J 3 bases; bases outside gene matches: 6. The CDR3 nucleotides are TGTGCCAGTAGCCCCTGGACAGGGGACAATCAGCCCCAGCATTTT. It specifies CASSPWTGDNQPQHF.

As DNA, the CDR3 is TGTGCCATCGGGGGAGCCTACGAGCAGTACTTC. This gives the protein CAIGGAYEQYF. The chain combines TRBV28 with TRBJ2-7, with D possibly being TRBD2 (6 bases). Germline CDR1 reads MDHEN; CDR2 reads SYDVKM. The CDR3 totals 11 residues. Trimming cost V 10 bases and J 2 bases, with 9 bases left between them.

The rearrangement links TRBV28 to TRBJ1-5; 8 nucleotides match TRBD1. Trimming took 6 bases from V and 0 from J; bases not matched to a gene: 10. The CDR3 has 17 residues. Germline CDR1 MDHEN, CDR2 SYDVKM. The CDR3 DNA sequence: TGTGCCAGCAGCGCTCGGACAGGGAGTTATAGCAATCAGCCCCAGCATTTT. This codes for CASSARTGSYSNQPQHF.

CDR3 protein: CASSYSSTGQDEAFF. The DNA of the CDR3 is TGTGCCAGCAGTTACTCGAGTACAGGGCAGGATGAAGCTTTCTTT. V usage is TRBV6-5 and J usage is TRBJ1-1; the D gene is possibly TRBD1 (6 bases). Trimming cost V 0 bases and J 7 bases, with 15 bases left between them. The CDR3 extends over 15 amino acids. Looked up from germline, CDR1 is MNHEY and CDR2 is SVGAGI.

The rearrangement links TRBV7-9 to TRBJ1-1; weak D call: TRBD1 (6 bases). Trimming left V 4 bases short and J 1 base short, with 10 bases between. CDR3 length: 14 residues. The germline V gene encodes CDR1 SEHNR and CDR2 FQNEAQ (reference sequence). The DNA for the CDR3 is TGTGCCAGCAGCTCACGGACAGAGAACACTGAAGCTTTCTTT. Its translation is CASSSRTENTEAFF.

The V and J genes are TRBV15 and TRBJ2-7; D possibly corresponds to TRBD2 (5 bases). Trimming stripped 1 base from V and 4 bases from J, with 11 bases between. The CDR3 has 14 residues. Germline V lookup: CDR1 LNHNV, CDR2 YYDKDF (reference sequence). The CDR3 protein is CATSRVGSSYEQYF. The CDR3 nucleotides read TGTGCCACCAGCAGAGTTGGGAGTTCTTACGAGCAGTACTTC.

This chain connects TRBV6-5 to TRBJ1-5; the match to TRBD1 covers 10 bases. CDR1 MNHEY and CDR2 SVGAGI come from the germline V gene. Trimming cost V 6 bases and J 7 bases; bases outside gene matches: 6. CDR3 length: 14 amino acids. CDR3 nucleotide sequence: TGTGCCAGCAGCAAGGGACAGGGGTACCAGCCCCAGCATTTT. Its translation: CASSKGQGYQPQHF.

CDR3: CASSETLGQGNTEAFF. The CDR3 nucleotides read TGTGCCAGCAGCGAAACCTTGGGACAGGGGAACACTGAAGCTTTCTTT. The V call is TRBV14, the J call TRBJ1-1; 9 positions match TRBD1. There are 16 residues in the CDR3. With 5 bases clipped from V and 1 base from J, the junction kept 8 bases outside the gene matches. The germline V gene encodes CDR1 SGHDN and CDR2 FVKESK.

This rearrangement joins TRBV29-1 to TRBJ1-4; 8 bases align to TRBD1. Germline CDR1 and CDR2: SQVTM and ANQGSEA. CDR3 size: 16 residues. Unmatched junction bases numbered 7, after V lost 4 bases and J lost 0 bases. This chain's CDR3 is CSVVVGQGSTNEKLFF. Here the CDR3 DNA reads TGCAGCGTTGTGGTCGGACAGGGATCAACTAATGAAAAACTGTTTTTT.

This clone has just a few counts. The genes are TRBV2 and TRBJ1-2; 7 positions match TRBD1. From germline, CDR1 is SNHLY and CDR2 FYNNEI. The trim removed 9 bases at V and 6 bases at J, leaving 10 bases unmatched. The CDR3 extends over 13 amino acids. DNA for the CDR3: TGTGCCAGTTCAGACAGGGTTGGCGATGGCTACACCTTC. This gives the protein CASSDRVGDGYTF.

V gene TRBV18 combines with J gene TRBJ1-1; D gene unclear. Trimming removed 1 base at V and 3 bases at J, with 12 bases between. There are 15 residues in the CDR3. Germline values: CDR1 KGHSH, CDR2 LQKENI. CDR3 sequence: CASSPLGQADTEAFF. In nucleotides, the CDR3 is TGTGCCAGCTCACCACTTGGCCAGGCAGACACTGAAGCTTTCTTT. Drawing the rest from reference TRBV18 and TRBJ1-1, the complete variable domain is NAGVMQNPRHLVRRRGQEARLRCSPMKGHSHVYWYRQLPEEGLKFMVYLQKENIIDESGMPKERFSAEFPKEGPSILRIQQVVRGDSAAYFCASSPLGQADTEAFFGQGTRLTVV.

This clone is a singleton in its sample. The chain uses TRBV11-1 and TRBJ2-7; TRBD2 might be the D (6 bases). Trimming cost V 4 bases and J 6 bases, with 13 bases left between them. Germline V gives CDR1 SGHAT, CDR2 FQDESV (reference sequence). The CDR3 is 13 amino acids. Here the CDR3 DNA reads TGTGCCAGCAGCTCGAGACTAGATTCCGAGCAGTACTTC. This encodes CASSSRLDSEQYF.

The genes are TRBV6-6 and TRBJ2-2; tentative D call: TRBD2 (5 bases). The CDR3 extends over 16 amino acids. The V gene lost 4 bases and the J gene lost 1 base, with 13 bases spanning the gap. Per germline, CDR1 MNHNY and CDR2 SVGAGI (reference sequence). CDR3 coding DNA: TGTGCCAGCAGTTCCCGAGCGGCCTTGAACACCGGGGAGCTGTTTTTT. Its protein is CASSSRAALNTGELFF.

The table lists this clone with a count of one. This chain connects TRBV7-8 to TRBJ2-5, with 9 bases lining up with TRBD1. Losses at the gene ends were 5 bases for V and 3 bases for J; bases not matched to a gene: 7. Per the germline V gene, CDR1 is SGHVS and CDR2 is FQNEAQ. This CDR3 is 15 amino acids long. CDR3 protein: CASSPRDRAKETQYF. CDR3 nucleotide sequence: TGTGCCAGCAGCCCCCGGGACAGGGCAAAAGAGACCCAGTACTTC.

This chain links TRBV30 with TRBJ1-2, with TRBD1 identical over 9 bases. The CDR3 totals 13 residues. Per germline, CDR1 GTSNPN and CDR2 SVGIG (reference sequence). With V trimmed by 3 bases and J by 8 bases, 7 bases remained unmatched. In nucleotides, the CDR3 is TGTGCCTGGAGGGGACAGGGTACATACGGCTACACCTTC. Its protein product is CAWRGQGTYGYTF. Variable domain in full (rest from reference TRBV30 and TRBJ1-2): SQTIHQWPATLVQPVGSPLSLECTVEGTSNPNLYWYRQAAGRGLQLLFYSVGIGQISSEVPQNLSASRPQDRQFILSSKKLLLSDSGFYLCAWRGQGTYGYTFGSGTRLTVV.

This clone was seen only once. The genes are TRBV5-1 and TRBJ1-5, with TRBD1 as a possible D gene (5 bases). Germline-derived CDR1 and CDR2 are SGHRS and YFSETQ. V shed 2 bases and J shed 5 bases, with 8 bases lying between them. The CDR3 loop spans 13 amino acids. DNA for the CDR3: TGCGCCAGCAGCTTTAAAGGGGATCAGCCCCAGCATTTT. As protein: CASSFKGDQPQHF.

Written as DNA, the CDR3 is TGTGCCAGTAACATAGGGGTTAGAGCGGGGGCCAACGTCCTGACTTTC. Translated, it gives CASNIGVRAGANVLTF. The chain employs TRBV19 and TRBJ2-6; D might be TRBD1 (5 bases). CDR3 length: 16 amino acids. Germline CDR1 is LNHDA and CDR2 is SQIVND (reference sequence). Deletions cut 7 bases from V and 4 bases from J, with 17 bases between. Using reference TRBV19 and TRBJ2-6 for the parts outside the CDR3, the full variable domain is DGGITQSPKYLFRKEGQNVTLSCEQNLNHDAMYWYRQDPGQGLRLIYYSQIVNDFQKGDIAEGYSVSREKKESFPLTVTSAQKNPTAFYLCASNIGVRAGANVLTFGAGSRLTVL.

This clone showed up just once. The chain couples TRBV29-1 to TRBJ2-1; the match to TRBD2 covers 9 bases. Germline CDR1 and CDR2: SQVTM and ANQGSEA. The ends lost 3 bases at V and 8 bases at J; junction bases unmatched: 11. The CDR3 totals 15 residues. CDR3 loop: CSVESTSGRTDEQFF. CDR3 sequence (DNA): TGCAGCGTTGAGTCGACTAGCGGAAGGACGGATGAGCAGTTCTTC.

The V gene is TRBV15, the J gene TRBJ1-1; possibly TRBD1 for D (5 bases). Trimming pared 1 base from V and 7 bases from J, leaving 16 bases between. The CDR3 is 15 amino acids. The germline V gene has CDR1 LNHNV and CDR2 YYDKDF (reference sequence). The CDR3 coding sequence is TGTGCCACCAGCAGAGGGTGGGGGGAGGCGGGTGAAGCTTTCTTT. Protein: CATSRGWGEAGEAFF.

This clone turned up a few times. The rearrangement uses TRBV10-1 and TRBJ1-1; 7 nucleotides align to TRBD1. The J segment lost 1 base and the V segment lost 4 bases, leaving 3 bases of the junction unmatched. Germline CDR1 and CDR2: WNHNN and SYGVQD (reference sequence). CDR3 size: 14 residues. The CDR3 sequence is CASSAGTANTEAFF. CDR3 DNA sequence: TGCGCCAGCAGTGCGGGGACAGCGAACACTGAAGCTTTCTTT.

V gene TRBV18 combines with J gene TRBJ1-4; possibly TRBD1 for D (5 bases). V was cut by 3 bases and J by 7 bases, with 12 bases left in between. The CDR3 covers 14 residues. Germline CDR1 and CDR2: KGHSH and LQKENI. The CDR3, as DNA: TGTGCCAGCTCACCCAACGAAGGGGCTGAAAAACTGTTTTTT. This codes for CASSPNEGAEKLFF. The entire variable domain, with the rest obtained from reference TRBV18 and TRBJ1-4, is as follows: NAGVMQNPRHLVRRRGQEARLRCSPMKGHSHVYWYRQLPEEGLKFMVYLQKENIIDESGMPKERFSAEFPKEGPSILRIQQVVRGDSAAYFCASSPNEGAEKLFFGSGTQLSVL.

The genes are TRBV6-5 and TRBJ1-5; 7 bases agree with TRBD1. CDR1 is MNHEY, CDR2 SVGAGI, per germline. There are 14 residues in the CDR3. The V and J ends lost 5 bases and 5 bases, in that order; junction bases with no gene match: 6. CDR3 protein: CASSLRQGYQPQHF. The CDR3 DNA follows: TGTGCCAGCAGTCTAAGACAGGGCTATCAGCCCCAGCATTTT.

The rearrangement links TRBV11-2 to TRBJ2-7; 7 bases align to TRBD2. CDR3 length: 17 residues. Germline V gives CDR1 SGHAT, CDR2 FQNNGV. Unmatched junction bases numbered 14, after V lost 5 bases and J lost 1 base. The CDR3 DNA follows: TGTGCCAGCAGCCCCGATCAAACTCCTAGCGGTTCCTACGAGCAGTACTTC. This encodes CASSPDQTPSGSYEQYF.

The V and J genes are TRBV9 and TRBJ2-1; TRBD2 matches 7 bases. In germline, CDR1 is SGDLS, CDR2 YYNGEE. J lost 5 bases, V lost 5 bases, and 7 bases had no gene match. This CDR3 region has 14 residues. The chain's CDR3 is CASSGGRVDNEQFF. CDR3 in DNA: TGTGCCAGCAGTGGAGGGAGGGTAGACAATGAGCAGTTCTTC.